This T cell receptor beta chain was observed in a study of blood T cell repertoires in COVID-19. Clones were read by immunoSEQ multiplex PCR, and TCRdb kept only the in-frame ones, dropping some. The sample holds roughly 200,000 clones, 75% to 90% seen once. The sample consisted of peripheral blood. The receptor comes from a man aged 35 to 55 with acute or convalescent COVID-19.

The CDR3 DNA reads TGTGCCAGCAGCTCCGGGACTAGCGGGGTTCAGCGGCAGTTCTTC. Encoded protein: CASSSGTSGVQRQFF. V and J are TRBV9 and TRBJ2-1; TRBD2 matches 13 bases. V lost 4 bases, J lost 12 bases, and 10 bases stayed unmatched. The CDR3 runs 15 residues. Germline CDR1 SGDLS, CDR2 YYNGEE.